This T cell receptor (beta chain) stems from a study of blood T cell repertoires in COVID-19. Overall study context: Collection of acute and convalescent COVID-19 samples took place in the United States, Italy and Spain.

V lost 5 bases, J lost 0 bases, and 9 bases stayed unmatched. Germline CDR1 and CDR2: KGHSH and LQKENI. The CDR3 totals 18 residues. Here immunoSEQ multiplex PCR was the method, and the copy in TCRdb shows in-frame clones only, minus some. The repertoire has 55,000 or so clones, around nine tenths of them found once; the top ten carry roughly 6.2%. This clone has just one count. Material for sequencing was peripheral blood. The chain couples TRBV18 to TRBJ2-6; 8 bases agree with TRBD2. This TCR was sampled from a man in his forties or fifties with acute or convalescent COVID-19. The CDR3 DNA sequence: TGTGCCAGCTCAACCCCAAGCGGGGGACTCTCTGGGGCCAACGTCCTGACTTTC. It specifies CASSTPSGGLSGANVLTF. The full variable domain, rest sourced from reference TRBV18 and TRBJ2-6, is NAGVMQNPRHLVRRRGQEARLRCSPMKGHSHVYWYRQLPEEGLKFMVYLQKENIIDESGMPKERFSAEFPKEGPSILRIQQVVRGDSAAYFCASSTPSGGLSGANVLTFGAGSRLTVL.